The TCR beta chain under discussion was sequenced for a study of identifying expanded T cells in peripheral blood. Study outcomes and limitations: Across healthy donors, higher total template counts meant significantly greater approximately 2-week count variance.

As concerns this clone: Its antigen remains unknown.

Clones were read by immunoSEQ multiplex PCR, and TCRdb kept only the in-frame ones, dropping some. The sample has around 120,000 clones; 80% to 90% are singletons. This CDR3 contains 12 residues. Germline V gene lookup returns CDR1 GTSNPN and CDR2 SVGIG (reference sequence). V shed 6 bases and J 10 bases; nucleotides not matched to a gene: 9. The rearrangement joins TRBV30 to TRBJ2-1, with 7 bases fitting TRBD1. The sequence derives from a person between 18 and 75 years old in good health. The sequencing sample was made of blood. The CDR3 reads CACLTRGGEQFF. The DNA for the CDR3 is TGTGCCTGCCTAACACGAGGGGGCGAGCAGTTCTTC.